Each of the 27 T cell receptor beta chains below was sequenced from the same sample in a study of blood T cells in healthy people across ages. A second PCR, run for roughly 7 to 12 cycles, used a sample-barcoded 5' primer plus a J-beta primer mix. TCRdb re-called the 5' RACE reads through MiXCR, storing one row per CDR3 protein. The sample holds over a million distinct CDR3 sequences, more than 40% seen once. The material sequenced was blood. These receptors were obtained from a woman aged 60-75 years in good health.

The V call is TRBV7-3, the J call TRBJ2-5; 7 nucleotides match TRBD2. The V gene end was trimmed by 2 bases and the J gene end by 2 bases; junction bases not matched to a gene: 5. The CDR3 sequence is 15 residues long. Germline V gene sequence: CDR1 SGHTA, CDR2 FQGTGA. The CDR3 sequence: CASSLGGSAQETQYF. CDR3 nucleotides: TGTGCCAGCAGCTTAGGCGGGAGCGCGCAAGAGACCCAGTACTTC.

The rearrangement uses TRBV20-1 and TRBJ2-3; 10 nucleotides align to TRBD2. The CDR3 runs 16 residues. Trimming removed 2 bases from V and 2 bases from J; junction bases left unmatched: 7. The V gene's germline CDR1 is DFQATT and CDR2 SNEGSKA (reference sequence). The CDR3 here is CSARLAGVFPTDTQYF. The CDR3 coding sequence is TGCAGTGCTAGACTAGCGGGAGTCTTCCCCACAGATACGCAGTATTTT.

This clonotype was detected a few times. The gene calls are TRBV20-1 and TRBJ2-5, with TRBD1 matching 7 bases. J lost 5 bases, V lost 5 bases, and 11 bases had no gene match. The CDR3 has 14 residues. CDR1 is DFQATT and CDR2 is SNEGSKA in the germline V gene (reference sequence). The CDR3 reads CSADYRGVGETQYF. The CDR3, as DNA: TGCAGTGCTGATTACAGGGGAGTGGGGGAGACCCAGTACTTC.

V and J are TRBV7-2 and TRBJ2-2; D not certain. The V end lost 4 bases, the J end lost 5 bases, and 11 bases lay between the germline ends. There are 14 residues in the CDR3. Germline V lookup: CDR1 SGHTA, CDR2 FQGNSA. The CDR3 protein is CASSSSEWTGELFF. The DNA of the CDR3 is TGTGCCAGCAGCTCCTCTGAGTGGACCGGGGAGCTGTTTTTT.

This chain joins TRBV7-9 and TRBJ1-1; the D gene is possibly TRBD1 (5 bases). The V gene's germline CDR1 is SEHNR and CDR2 FQNEAQ (reference sequence). This CDR3 has 16 residues. V lost 10 bases and J 0 bases, leaving 21 bases between the germline ends. CDR3 loop: CATHPRAGPLNTEAFF. For the CDR3, the DNA is TGTGCCACCCATCCCCGAGCAGGGCCCTTGAACACTGAAGCTTTCTTT.

This clonotype has a single count. The chain is built from TRBV12-3 or TRBV12-4 and TRBJ1-1; TRBD1 matches at 7 bases. V trimming: 6 bases; J trimming: 6 bases; junction bases outside the gene matches: 10. The CDR3 spans 14 residues. The CDR3 here is CASRGAGGRAEAFF. The CDR3 region has the DNA TGTGCCAGCAGGGGAGCAGGGGGGCGGGCTGAAGCTTTCTTT.

The V and J genes are TRBV7-9 and TRBJ2-5; 9 nucleotides align to TRBD1. The better agreement between TRBJ2-7 and the DNA end casts doubt on the J call. The CDR3 consists of 13 residues. The germline CDR1 and CDR2 sequences are SEHNR and FQNEAQ (reference sequence). The CDR3 DNA reads TGTGCCATTCCGGGACAGGGACCCTACGAGCAGTACTTC. It codes for CAIPGQGPYEQYF.

This clonotype was counted between two and nine times. The chain recombines TRBV27 with TRBJ2-7, with D perhaps TRBD1 or TRBD2 (5 bases each). The germline V and J ends were trimmed by 2 bases and 7 bases, with 9 bases remaining between them. The CDR3 extends over 12 amino acids. Per germline, CDR1 MNHEY and CDR2 SMNVEV (reference sequence). The CDR3 sequence is CASSLLGAEQYF. The CDR3 DNA reads as TGTGCCAGCAGTTTACTCGGGGCTGAGCAGTACTTC.

V is TRBV20-1 and J is TRBJ2-1; 13 bases are a match to TRBD2. V shed 6 bases and J 4 bases; nucleotides not matched to a gene: 9. CDR1 DFQATT and CDR2 SNEGSKA come from the germline V gene (reference sequence). The length of the CDR3 is 16 residues. The CDR3 nucleotides read TGCAGTGCGACGCGGACTAGCGGGAGTCAATACAATGAGCAGTTCTTC. Its protein product is CSATRTSGSQYNEQFF.

J is TRBJ2-3 and V is TRBV7-8; D unresolved. Germline lookup yields CDR1 SGHVS and CDR2 FQNEAQ. Trimming left V 5 bases short and J 0 bases short, with 12 bases between. The CDR3 has 15 amino acids. CDR3 residues: CASSPDTPSTDTQYF. The CDR3 DNA reads TGTGCCAGCAGCCCAGATACACCCAGCACAGATACGCAGTATTTT.

Details on this clonotype: The junction departs from the called germline gene at one end, perhaps through a read error. This chain joins TRBV15 and TRBJ2-1; 14 bases map to TRBD2. Germline CDR1 LNHNV, CDR2 YYDKDF (reference sequence). This CDR3 comprises 16 residues. The CDR3 is CATRRDPGLAGGEQFF. The DNA for the CDR3 is TGTGCCACCCGCAGAGATCCCGGACTAGCGGGAGGTGAGCAGTTCTTC.

This clonotype was picked up a small number of times. V gene TRBV27 combines with J gene TRBJ1-5; D not resolved. In germline, CDR1 is MNHEY, CDR2 SMNVEV (reference sequence). This CDR3 region has 18 residues. The V gene lost 5 bases and the J gene lost 5 bases, with 25 bases spanning the gap. The CDR3 sequence is CASSLWGNTGAFDQPQHF. CDR3 DNA: TGTGCCAGCAGTCTATGGGGAAATACGGGCGCGTTCGATCAGCCCCAGCATTTT.

The chain joins TRBV6-5 to TRBJ2-1, with 7 bases aligning to TRBD2. The J call may be in error: the DNA end matches TRBJ2-7 better. This CDR3 region has 16 residues. Per the germline V gene, CDR1 is MNHEY and CDR2 is SVGAGI. The CDR3 DNA follows: TGTGCCAGCAGTTACTCGAAACTAGCGCGCTACAATGAGCAGTACTTC. Translating gives CASSYSKLARYNEQYF.

This clonotype showed up just once. This chain connects TRBV13 to TRBJ1-6; D uncertain. V lost 5 bases and J 14 bases, leaving 22 bases between the germline ends. The CDR3 sequence is 15 residues long. The germline CDR1 and CDR2 sequences are PRHDT and FYEKMQ (reference sequence). The CDR3: CASSPRRTPPESLHF. CDR3 nucleotides: TGTGCCAGCAGCCCCCGACGAACTCCCCCGGAATCCCTCCACTTT.

V gene TRBV6-5 combines with J gene TRBJ2-5; D remains ambiguous. Germline loops: CDR1 MNHEY, CDR2 SVGAGI. Trimming pared 2 bases from V and 1 base from J, leaving 5 bases between. The CDR3 extends over 13 amino acids. The CDR3 spells CASSYGIQETQYF. The DNA of the CDR3 is TGTGCCAGCAGTTACGGGATCCAAGAGACCCAGTACTTC.

The table lists this clonotype with a few counts. The rearrangement links TRBV3-1 to TRBJ2-1, with 10 bases matching TRBD1. Germline V gene sequence: CDR1 LGHDT, CDR2 YNNKEL (reference sequence). The CDR3 totals 16 residues. With 3 bases clipped from V and 7 bases from J, the junction kept 9 bases outside the gene matches. This CDR3 is CASSQGLWDRGNEQFF. Written as DNA, the CDR3 is TGTGCCAGCAGCCAGGGACTCTGGGACAGGGGTAATGAGCAGTTCTTC.

The chain uses TRBV7-6 and TRBJ2-7; weak D call: TRBD1 (6 bases). Gene TRBJ2-5 matches the end of the DNA better, so the J call may be wrong. CDR3 length: 16 amino acids. Germline V lookup: CDR1 SGHVS, CDR2 FNYEAQ. CDR3 loop: CASSLAAGVVQETQYF. In DNA form, the CDR3 reads TGTGCCAGCAGCTTAGCGGCAGGGGTGGTCCAAGAGACCCAGTACTTC.

This clonotype appeared a few times. This chain connects TRBV7-6 to TRBJ2-6; 8 bases align to TRBD1. The V gene end was trimmed by 5 bases and the J gene end by 0 bases; junction bases not matched to a gene: 3. CDR1 is SGHVS and CDR2 is FNYEAQ in the germline V gene. There are 16 residues in the CDR3. The CDR3 spells CASSRQGTSGANVLTF. In DNA form, the CDR3 reads TGTGCCAGCAGCCGACAGGGGACCTCTGGGGCCAACGTCCTGACTTTC.

V and J are TRBV5-1 and TRBJ2-1; 8 positions match TRBD2. This CDR3 is built from 15 residues. Germline trimming cut 8 bases from V and 5 bases from J; bases unmatched to any gene: 12. Germline V lookup: CDR1 SGHRS, CDR2 YFSETQ. The CDR3 region has the DNA TGCGCCAGTATACCGAGCGGGAGCCCTAACAATGAGCAGTTCTTC. Protein sequence: CASIPSGSPNNEQFF.

The CDR3 is CSATVSGSQGYEQYF. In DNA form, the CDR3 reads TGCAGTGCCACGGTGAGCGGGAGTCAGGGTTACGAGCAGTACTTC. The chain has TRBV20-1 and TRBJ2-1; TRBD2 agrees at 8 bases. With the DNA end fitting TRBJ2-7 better, the J assignment may be wrong. The germline V gene encodes CDR1 DFQATT and CDR2 SNEGSKA (reference sequence). This CDR3 contains 15 residues.

The chain combines TRBV27 with TRBJ1-2; TRBD1 matches 8 bases. Germline loops: CDR1 MNHEY, CDR2 SMNVEV (reference sequence). The CDR3 consists of 16 residues. The J segment lost 1 base and the V segment lost 8 bases, leaving 12 bases of the junction unmatched. The CDR3 here is CASHLSRTGINYGYTF. The CDR3 DNA reads TGTGCCAGCCACCTGAGTCGGACAGGGATTAACTATGGCTACACCTTC.

The chain couples TRBV12-5 to TRBJ2-7, with no clear D. The CDR3 consists of 16 residues. Germline V gene lookup returns CDR1 LGHNT and CDR2 FRNRAP. Trimming shortened V by 3 bases and J by 9 bases, and 24 bases separated the two germline ends. The CDR3 DNA follows: TGTGCTAGTGGTTTTGTGGTTACGATGGGTTTCAATGGGCAGTACTTC. This gives the protein CASGFVVTMGFNGQYF.

The chain uses TRBV4-2 and TRBJ2-1; 9 nucleotides align to TRBD2. Germline values: CDR1 LGHNA, CDR2 YNFKEQ. V shed 0 bases and J 7 bases; nucleotides not matched to a gene: 7. The CDR3 length is 16 residues. The CDR3 protein is CASSQENSGRGNEQFF. In DNA form, the CDR3 reads TGTGCCAGCAGCCAAGAGAATAGCGGGAGAGGGAATGAGCAGTTCTTC.

This sequence joins TRBV27 and TRBJ1-6; D might be TRBD1 (6 bases). Trimming took 4 bases from V and 7 from J, leaving 14 bases between them. CDR1 and CDR2 from the germline V gene are MNHEY and SMNVEV (reference sequence). The CDR3 length is 15 residues. This chain's CDR3 is CASSSRQAANSPLHF. CDR3 nucleotides: TGTGCCAGCAGTTCCCGACAGGCTGCCAATTCACCCCTCCACTTT.

This clonotype was observed once. This rearrangement joins TRBV2 to TRBJ1-4; D perhaps matches TRBD1 (6 bases). The germline V gene encodes CDR1 SNHLY and CDR2 FYNNEI. Trimming took off 6 bases at V and 0 bases at J, with 11 bases between the two ends. The CDR3 is 15 amino acids. In DNA, the CDR3 is TGTGCCAGCAGAGAGACAGGTGCAACTAATGAAAAACTGTTTTTT. Its translation: CASRETGATNEKLFF. Combining the CDR3 with reference TRBV2 and TRBJ1-4 gives the whole variable domain EPEVTQTPSHQVTQMGQEVILRCVPISNHLYFYWYRQILGQKVEFLVSFYNNEISEKSEIFDDQFSVERPDGSNFTLKIRSTKLEDSAMYFCASRETGATNEKLFFGSGTQLSVL.

A few counts support this clonotype. The chain couples TRBV29-1 to TRBJ1-1; 9 bases map to TRBD1. This CDR3 has 15 residues. The V gene end was trimmed by 8 bases and the J gene end by 3 bases; junction bases not matched to a gene: 13. Germline values: CDR1 SQVTM, CDR2 ANQGSEA. CDR3 DNA sequence: TGCAGCCCAGGGACAGGGAGTTATCGGGACACTGAAGCTTTCTTT. Residues: CSPGTGSYRDTEAFF.

The chain combines TRBV29-1 with TRBJ2-5, with D uncertain. The CDR3 totals 12 residues. Germline V gives CDR1 SQVTM, CDR2 ANQGSEA. V gave up 3 bases and J gave up 3 bases, with 8 bases separating them. The CDR3, as DNA: TGCAGCGTTGATGGGCAGGAAGAGACCCAGTACTTC. Translation gives CSVDGQEETQYF.